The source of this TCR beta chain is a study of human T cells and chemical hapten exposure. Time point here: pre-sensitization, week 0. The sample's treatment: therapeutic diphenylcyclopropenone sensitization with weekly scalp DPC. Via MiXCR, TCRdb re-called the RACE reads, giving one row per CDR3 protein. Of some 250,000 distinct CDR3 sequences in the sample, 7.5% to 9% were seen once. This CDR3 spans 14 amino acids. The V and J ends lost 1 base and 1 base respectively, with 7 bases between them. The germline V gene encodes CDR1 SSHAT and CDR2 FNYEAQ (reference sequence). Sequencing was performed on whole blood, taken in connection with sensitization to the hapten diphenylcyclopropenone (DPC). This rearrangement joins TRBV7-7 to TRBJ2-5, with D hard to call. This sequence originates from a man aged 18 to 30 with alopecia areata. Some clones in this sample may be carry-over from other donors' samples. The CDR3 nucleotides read TGTGCCAGCAGCTTAGGGTCAGTCCAAGAGACCCAGTACTTC. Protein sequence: CASSLGSVQETQYF.